A selection of T cell receptor beta chains follows, all from one sample in a study of blood T cell repertoires in COVID-19. The table came from immunoSEQ multiplex PCR; TCRdb's copy has only in-frame clones and leaves some out. The data contain over 150,000 clones, roughly 83% of them singletons. The sequenced material came from peripheral blood. These receptors originate from a woman aged 55-69 years with acute or convalescent COVID-19. Both conserved end residues are part of each CDR3. A D gene is named only where the DNA matches it firmly. The size of a clone is reported for some rows only, either as once, few or many, or as a class for expanded clones.

V	D	J	size	CDR3	DNA
TRBV7-2	-	TRBJ1-4	-	CASSLGPVTNEKLFF	TGTGCCAGCAGCTTAGGTCCTGTAACTAATGAAAAACTGTTTTTT
TRBV25-1	-	TRBJ1-2	-	CASSVGGRRDGYTF	TGTGCCAGCAGTGTGGGGGGGCGCCGTGATGGCTACACCTTC
TRBV5-8	TRBD1	TRBJ1-6	-	CASSLSTGVYNSPLHF	TGTGCCAGCAGCTTGTCGACAGGGGTCTATAATTCACCCCTCCACTTT
TRBV5-1	TRBD2	TRBJ2-1	-	CASRLLATSGGANEQFF	TGCGCCAGCAGACTACTGGCGACTAGCGGGGGGGCAAATGAGCAGTTCTTC
TRBV7-2	-	TRBJ1-5	-	CASSLTGVGSHQPQHF	TGTGCCAGCAGCTTGACCGGAGTAGGAAGTCATCAGCCCCAGCATTTT
TRBV19	TRBD1	TRBJ2-3	-	CASKDSTGQYTDTQYF	TGTGCCAGCAAAGACTCGACAGGGCAATACACAGATACGCAGTATTTT
TRBV4-3	-	TRBJ2-5	-	CASSQDLGRETQYF	TGCGCCAGCAGCCAAGATTTGGGCCGGGAGACCCAGTACTTC
TRBV10-3	-	TRBJ2-3	once	CAISRSETEDTQYF	TGTGCCATCAGCCGGAGCGAGACGGAAGATACGCAGTATTTT
TRBV27	-	TRBJ1-6	-	CASSLSGQLSYNSPLHF	TGTGCCAGCAGTTTATCCGGACAGCTCTCCTATAATTCACCCCTCCACTTT
TRBV19	TRBD1	TRBJ1-2	few	CASTRTGRYYGYTF	TGTGCCAGCACTAGGACAGGGAGGTACTATGGCTACACCTTC
TRBV4-2	TRBD1	TRBJ1-6	-	CASSHQDRGGNSPLHF	TGTGCCAGCAGCCACCAGGACAGGGGAGGAAATTCACCCCTCCACTTT
TRBV6-5	TRBD1	TRBJ1-2	few	CASSYGTGGIGYTF	TGTGCCAGCAGTTACGGGACAGGGGGCATTGGCTACACCTTC
TRBV7-9	-	TRBJ1-4	-	CASSLTGTNEKLFF	TGTGCCAGCAGCTTAACAGGGACTAATGAAAAACTGTTTTTT
TRBV5-6	-	TRBJ2-7	-	CASSPGTNTYEQYF	TGTGCCAGCAGCCCTGGGACAAACACCTACGAGCAGTACTTC
TRBV7-3	TRBD2	TRBJ2-1	-	CASSERGGAFEQFF	TGTGCCAGCAGCGAGCGGGGAGGGGCATTTGAGCAGTTCTTC
TRBV5-1	-	TRBJ1-3	-	CASSLAASSGNTIYF	TGCGCCAGCAGCTTGGCCGCGAGCTCTGGAAACACCATATATTTT
TRBV5-1	-	TRBJ1-4	-	CASSLGGSSNEKLFF	TGCGCCAGCAGCTTGGGAGGGAGCAGTAATGAAAAACTGTTTTTT
TRBV7-2	TRBD2	TRBJ2-3	-	CASSTSGDTDTQYF	TGTGCCAGCAGCACTAGCGGGGACACAGATACGCAGTATTTT
TRBV11-2	-	TRBJ2-1	-	CASSLRGFNHNEQFF	TGTGCCAGCAGCCTACGGGGGTTCAACCACAATGAGCAGTTCTTC
TRBV28	-	TRBJ1-3	-	CASSLIRQSGNTIYF	TGTGCCAGCAGTTTAATTAGACAGTCTGGAAACACCATATATTTT
TRBV4-3	-	TRBJ1-5	-	CASSQEAGVGQPQHF	TGCGCCAGCAGCCAAGAAGCAGGGGTAGGGCAGCCCCAGCATTTT
TRBV5-1	-	TRBJ2-7	once	CASSLDGYEQYF	TGCGCCAGCAGCTTGGACGGCTACGAGCAGTACTTC
TRBV27	-	TRBJ2-3	-	CASRLAGTSTDTQYF	TGTGCCAGCAGACTAGCTGGGACTAGCACAGATACGCAGTATTTT
TRBV5-4	TRBD1	TRBJ1-5	-	CASSLDRGFGQPQHF	TGTGCCAGCAGCTTGGACAGGGGATTCGGGCAGCCCCAGCATTTT
TRBV24-1	-	TRBJ2-3	-	CATSRTGGGADTQYF	TGTGCCACCAGCCGTACAGGGGGAGGGGCAGATACGCAGTATTTT
TRBV5-5	TRBD1	TRBJ2-7	-	CASSQRSGGEQYF	TGTGCCAGCAGCCAACGATCAGGGGGCGAGCAGTACTTC
TRBV28	TRBD1	TRBJ1-1	few	CASSFPGQRAFF	TGTGCCAGCAGTTTTCCGGGACAGAGGGCTTTCTTT
TRBV6-5	TRBD2	TRBJ2-7	-	CASSYVTSSSYEQYF	TGTGCCAGCAGTTACGTGACTAGCAGCTCCTACGAGCAGTACTTC
TRBV7-2	TRBD1	TRBJ1-5	once	CASSLDRGTYQPQHF	TGTGCCAGCAGCCTCGACAGGGGTACCTATCAGCCCCAGCATTTT
TRBV5-1	-	TRBJ2-7	-	CASSQDSNSYEQYF	TGCGCCAGCAGCCAGGACAGCAACTCCTACGAGCAGTACTTC
TRBV14	TRBD1	TRBJ1-2	-	CASSQGDSAYSYGYTF	TGTGCCAGCAGCCAAGGGGACAGCGCCTACTCCTATGGCTACACCTTC
TRBV19	-	TRBJ1-2	few	CASSGGQGYHGYTF	TGTGCCAGTAGTGGTGGGCAGGGGTATCATGGCTACACCTTC
TRBV9	TRBD2	TRBJ2-1	few	CASSANPSGSSYNEQFF	TGTGCCAGCAGCGCTAACCCAAGCGGGAGCTCCTACAATGAGCAGTTCTTC
TRBV7-6	-	TRBJ1-2	-	CASSPGEGGGYTF	TGTGCCAGCAGCCCCGGGGAGGGAGGTGGCTACACCTTC
TRBV6-5	TRBD1	TRBJ1-2	-	CASAGTAYGYTF	TGTGCCAGCGCCGGGACAGCCTATGGCTACACCTTC
TRBV12-5	TRBD1	TRBJ2-7	-	CASGLADRVRSYEQYF	TGTGCTAGTGGTTTGGCGGACAGGGTCAGAAGCTACGAGCAGTACTTC